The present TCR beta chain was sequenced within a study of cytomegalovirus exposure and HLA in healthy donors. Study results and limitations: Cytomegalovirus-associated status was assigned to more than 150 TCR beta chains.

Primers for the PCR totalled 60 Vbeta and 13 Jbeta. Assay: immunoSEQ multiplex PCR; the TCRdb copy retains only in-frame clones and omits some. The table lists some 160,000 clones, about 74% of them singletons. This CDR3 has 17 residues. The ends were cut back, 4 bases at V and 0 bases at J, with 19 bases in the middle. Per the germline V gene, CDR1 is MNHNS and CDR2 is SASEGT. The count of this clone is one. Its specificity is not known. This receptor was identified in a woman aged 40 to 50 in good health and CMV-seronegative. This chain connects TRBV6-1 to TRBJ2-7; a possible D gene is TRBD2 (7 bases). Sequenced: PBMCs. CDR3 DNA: TGTGCCAGCAGTGGGGGGGGCAGGCAATTTTACTCCTACGAGCAGTACTTC. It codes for CASSGGGRQFYSYEQYF.